The text below deals with one TCR beta chain. Its antigen is unknown. This sample is part of a study of T cells after yellow fever vaccination. Study-level information: When fractions had low cell numbers, they were prepared with SMART-Seq v4 Ultra Low Input. Points from the study as a whole: The CD4 and CD8 compartments had a small share of their clonotypes in common.

The study made its TCR cDNA through 5'RACE template switching. That step introduced a universal primer site along with UMIs. TCRdb used MiXCR to reprocess the 5' RACE reads, holding one entry per CDR3 protein. There are roughly 500,000 distinct CDR3 sequences in the sample; about 19% occur only once, and 13% to 15% lies in the top ten. Trimming shortened V by 0 bases and J by 3 bases, and 10 bases separated the two germline ends. Germline values: CDR1 SGHRS, CDR2 YFSETQ. There are 15 residues in the CDR3. The origin of this receptor is a man younger than 40 who received the YFV17D yellow fever vaccine. The starting material was PBMCs, obtained 15 days after the yellow fever booster vaccination. The chain has TRBV5-1 and TRBJ1-5; D is unresolved. CDR3: CASSLGGILNQPQHF. The CDR3 DNA follows: TGCGCCAGCAGCTTGGGAGGGATACTCAATCAGCCCCAGCATTTT.